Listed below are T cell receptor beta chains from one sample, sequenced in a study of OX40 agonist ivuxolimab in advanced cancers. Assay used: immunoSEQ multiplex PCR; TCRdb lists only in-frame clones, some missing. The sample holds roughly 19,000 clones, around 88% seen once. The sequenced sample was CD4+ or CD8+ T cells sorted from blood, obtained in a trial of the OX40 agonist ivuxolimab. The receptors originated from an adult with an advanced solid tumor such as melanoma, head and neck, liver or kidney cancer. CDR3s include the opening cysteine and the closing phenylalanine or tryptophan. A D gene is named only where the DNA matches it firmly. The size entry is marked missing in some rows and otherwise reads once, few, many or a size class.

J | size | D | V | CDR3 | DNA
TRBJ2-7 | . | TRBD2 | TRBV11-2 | CASSSPRGGGSYEQYF | TGTGCCAGCAGCTCCCCGAGGGGCGGGGGATCCTACGAGCAGTACTTC
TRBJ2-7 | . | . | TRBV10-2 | CATWDSRTYEQYF | TGCGCCACCTGGGACTCCCGTACCTACGAGCAGTACTTC
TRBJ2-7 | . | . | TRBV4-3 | CASSQEVQYYEQYF | TGCGCCAGCAGCCAAGAGGTCCAGTACTACGAGCAGTACTTC
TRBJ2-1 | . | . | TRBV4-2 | CASGSNEQFF | TGTGCCAGCGGGTCTAATGAGCAGTTCTTC
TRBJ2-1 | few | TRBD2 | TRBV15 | CATRARQGPSGREVYNEQFF | TGTGCCACCAGGGCCCGGCAGGGTCCTAGCGGGAGAGAGGTTTACAATGAGCAGTTCTTC
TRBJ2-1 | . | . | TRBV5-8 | CASSLVTKNEQFF | TGTGCCAGCAGCTTGGTTACGAAGAATGAGCAGTTCTTC
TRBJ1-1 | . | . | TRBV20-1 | CSASPRAEAFF | TGCAGTGCTAGTCCGAGGGCTGAAGCTTTCTTT
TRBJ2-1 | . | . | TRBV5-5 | CASSLGYRRNTYEQFF | TGTGCCAGCAGCTTGGGTTACCGACGCAATACATATGAGCAGTTCTTC
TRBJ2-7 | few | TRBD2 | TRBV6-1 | CASRASGTSHYEQYF | TGTGCCAGCAGAGCCTCCGGGACTAGTCACTACGAGCAGTACTTC
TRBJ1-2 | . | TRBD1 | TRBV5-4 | CASSNNRGPYGYTF | TGTGCCAGCAGTAATAACAGGGGGCCCTATGGCTACACCTTC
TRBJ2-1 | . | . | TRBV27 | CASSLSLVYNEQFF | TGTGCCAGCAGTTTAAGTCTAGTCTACAATGAGCAGTTCTTC
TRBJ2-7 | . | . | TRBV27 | CASSLYQGSYEQYF | TGTGCCAGCAGTTTATATCAGGGGTCCTACGAGCAGTACTTC
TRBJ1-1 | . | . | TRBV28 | CASSSRGWGTEAFF | TGTGCCAGCAGTTCCCGAGGGTGGGGGACTGAAGCTTTCTTT
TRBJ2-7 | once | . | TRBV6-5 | CASSYLMGESYYEQYF | TGTGCCAGCAGTTACTTGATGGGCGAATCCTACTACGAGCAGTACTTC
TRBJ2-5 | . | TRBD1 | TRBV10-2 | CASRTGYETQYF | TGCGCCAGCAGGACAGGGTACGAGACCCAGTACTTC
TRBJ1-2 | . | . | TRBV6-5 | CASSYGDHYGYTF | TGTGCCAGCAGTTACGGGGACCACTATGGCTACACCTTC
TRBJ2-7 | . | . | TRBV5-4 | CASSSSGTPTYEQYF | TGTGCCAGCAGCTCCTCCGGGACACCTACCTACGAGCAGTACTTC
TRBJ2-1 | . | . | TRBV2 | CASSKTGTLGIGQFF | TGTGCCAGCAGTAAAACCGGGACTCTAGGGATCGGACAGTTCTTC
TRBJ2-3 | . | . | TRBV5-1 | CASSLRETSTDTQYF | TGCGCCAGCAGCTTGCGGGAGACTAGCACAGATACGCAGTATTTT
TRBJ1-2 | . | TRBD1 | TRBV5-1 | CASSLDRGHRSYGYTF | TGCGCCAGCAGCCTGGACAGGGGGCATCGGAGCTATGGCTACACCTTC
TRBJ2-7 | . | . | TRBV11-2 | CASSLDRGGYEQYF | TGTGCCAGCAGCTTAGACCGAGGCGGTTACGAGCAGTACTTC
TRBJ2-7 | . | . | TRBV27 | CASSLRAPYEQYF | TGTGCCAGCAGTCTCCGGGCTCCGTACGAGCAGTACTTC
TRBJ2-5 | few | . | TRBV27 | CASSFYGTQYF | TGTGCCAGCAGTTTCTACGGGACCCAGTACTTC
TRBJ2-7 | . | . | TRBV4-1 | CASSQRSASGFYEQYF | TGCGCCAGCAGCCAACGTTCGGCTTCAGGATTCTACGAGCAGTACTTC
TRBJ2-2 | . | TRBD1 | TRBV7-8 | CASSPNGQAWELFF | TGTGCCAGCAGTCCAAATGGACAGGCCTGGGAGCTGTTTTTT
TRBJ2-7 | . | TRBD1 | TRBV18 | CASSPTGGTAYEQYF | TGTGCCAGCTCCCCGACAGGGGGCACCGCCTACGAGCAGTACTTC
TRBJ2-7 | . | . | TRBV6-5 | CASSYSRTRITYEQYF | TGTGCCAGCAGTTACTCGAGGACAAGAATAACCTACGAGCAGTACTTC
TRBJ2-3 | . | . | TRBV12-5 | CASGGGLSGTDTQYF | TGTGCTAGTGGTGGGGGACTTAGCGGCACAGATACGCAGTATTTT
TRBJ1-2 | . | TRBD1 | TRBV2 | CASSDTYGGQGNYGYTF | TGTGCCAGCAGTGACACCTATGGGGGACAGGGAAACTATGGCTACACCTTC
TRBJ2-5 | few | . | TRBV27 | CASAGDEETQYF | TGTGCCAGCGCCGGGGACGAAGAGACCCAGTACTTC
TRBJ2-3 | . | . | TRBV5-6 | CASSPFPDTQYF | TGTGCCAGCTCCCCATTCCCAGATACGCAGTATTTT
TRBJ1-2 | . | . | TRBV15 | CATQPGRNNYGYTF | TGTGCCACCCAGCCGGGACGTAATAACTATGGCTACACCTTC
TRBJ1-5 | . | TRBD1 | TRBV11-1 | CASSPTGNRQPQHF | TGTGCCAGCAGCCCGACAGGGAATCGACAGCCCCAGCATTTT
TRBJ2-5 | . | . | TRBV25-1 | CPPEQLAQETQYF | TGTCCCCCTGAACAGTTAGCACAAGAGACCCAGTACTTC
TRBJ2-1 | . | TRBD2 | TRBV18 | CASSAGTSGSYNEQFF | TGTGCCAGCTCCGCCGGGACTAGCGGGAGTTATAATGAGCAGTTCTTC
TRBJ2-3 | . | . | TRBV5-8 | CASSLGTMSTDTQYF | TGTGCCAGCAGCCTAGGGACAATGAGCACAGATACGCAGTATTTT
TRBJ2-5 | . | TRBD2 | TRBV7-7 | CASSISSGGGETQYF | TGTGCCAGCAGCATCTCTAGCGGAGGAGGAGAGACCCAGTACTTC
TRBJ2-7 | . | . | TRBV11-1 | CASSQEGWTVAYEQYF | TGTGCCAGCAGCCAAGAGGGGTGGACCGTAGCCTACGAGCAGTACTTC
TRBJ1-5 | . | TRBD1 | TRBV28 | CASRNFPTGTGYNQPQHF | TGTGCCAGCAGGAACTTCCCAACCGGGACAGGGTACAATCAGCCCCAGCATTTT
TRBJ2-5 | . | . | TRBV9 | CASSVDGFQETQYF | TGTGCCAGCAGCGTGGACGGCTTCCAAGAGACCCAGTACTTC
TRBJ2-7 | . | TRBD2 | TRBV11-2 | CASSLGAGGGYEQYF | TGTGCCAGCAGCTTGGGAGCGGGAGGGGGGTACGAGCAGTACTTC
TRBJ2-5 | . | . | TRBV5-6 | CASSYGPAQMETQYF | TGTGCCAGCAGCTACGGCCCGGCCCAAATGGAGACCCAGTACTTC
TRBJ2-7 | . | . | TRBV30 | CAWSVGRVMVYEQYF | TGTGCCTGGAGTGTAGGGCGCGTTATGGTCTACGAGCAGTACTTC
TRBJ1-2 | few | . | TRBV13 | CASSWRGVGPTGYGYTF | TGTGCCAGCAGCTGGCGGGGTGTGGGACCGACGGGGTATGGCTACACCTTC
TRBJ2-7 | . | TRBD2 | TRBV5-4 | CASTLSGGYEQYF | TGTGCCAGCACCCTCTCGGGGGGATACGAGCAGTACTTC
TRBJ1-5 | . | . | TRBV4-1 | CASSQDWPQPQYQPQHF | TGCGCCAGCAGCCAAGATTGGCCACAGCCTCAGTATCAGCCCCAGCATTTT
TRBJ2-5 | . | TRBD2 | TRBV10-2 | CASSDGSGGGWTQYF | TGCGCCAGCAGTGATGGAAGCGGGGGGGGTTGGACCCAGTACTTC
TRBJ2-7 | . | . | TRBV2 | CASSEPGLAKGQYF | TGTGCCAGCAGCGAACCGGGACTGGCGAAAGGGCAGTACTTC
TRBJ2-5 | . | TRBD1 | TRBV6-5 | CASSYSGGGTQYF | TGTGCCAGCAGTTACTCAGGGGGCGGGACCCAGTACTTC
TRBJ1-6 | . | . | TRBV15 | CATSRVRQGNSPLHF | TGTGCCACCAGCAGAGTCCGGCAGGGGAATTCACCCCTCCACTTT
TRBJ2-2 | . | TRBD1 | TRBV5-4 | CASSLPGGSTGELFF | TGTGCCAGCAGCTTGCCAGGGGGCAGCACCGGGGAGCTGTTTTTT
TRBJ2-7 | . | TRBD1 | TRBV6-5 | CASSYPGQGRSEQYF | TGTGCCAGCAGTTACCCGGGACAGGGGAGAAGCGAGCAGTACTTC
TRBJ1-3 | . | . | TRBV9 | CASSPPGNTIYF | TGTGCCAGCAGCCCCCCAGGAAACACCATATATTTT
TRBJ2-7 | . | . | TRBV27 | CASSDGAEQYF | TGTGCCAGCAGTGACGGTGCCGAGCAGTACTTC
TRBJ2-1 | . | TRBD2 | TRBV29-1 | CSVEALVSGRYYNEQFF | TGCAGCGTTGAAGCTTTAGTAAGCGGGAGATACTACAATGAGCAGTTCTTC